These 12 T cell receptor beta chains came from one sample sequenced in a study of T cell responses to AZD1222 COVID-19 vaccine. Some clones are missing from TCRdb's copy, which holds only in-frame ones; the method was immunoSEQ multiplex PCR. This sample has some 150,000 clones; roughly nine tenths occur once, and the top ten carry under 2%. Here the sequenced sample was peripheral blood, taken on day 0 of AZD1222 vaccination. The receptor set was obtained from an adult in good health.

This clone was observed a few times. The chain joins TRBV28 to TRBJ1-2, with D possibly TRBD1 on 5 matching bases. CDR1 is MDHEN, CDR2 SYDVKM, per germline. V was clipped by 3 bases and J by 8 bases, with 16 bases between them. CDR3 length: 14 residues. DNA of the CDR3: TGTGCCAGCAGTTTCCGGGACGGCCATTTGGGCTACACCTTC. The encoded protein is CASSFRDGHLGYTF.

J is TRBJ1-5 and V is TRBV15; 8 bases fit TRBD1. V lost 0 bases, J lost 2 bases, and 6 bases stayed unmatched. Germline CDR1 and CDR2: LNHNV and YYDKDF (reference sequence). The CDR3 is 17 residues long. The CDR3: CATSREQGARGNQPQHF. The CDR3 bases are TGTGCCACCAGCAGAGAGCAGGGGGCGCGGGGCAATCAGCCCCAGCATTTT.

The count of this clone is one. This chain links TRBV4-2 with TRBJ2-2, with TRBD2 identical over 10 bases. In germline, CDR1 is LGHNA, CDR2 YNFKEQ. The CDR3 length is 17 residues. After removal of 0 bases from V and 6 bases from J, the junction contained 7 bases not matched to a gene. The CDR3 spells CASSQEIAGGGAGELFF. CDR3 DNA: TGTGCCAGCAGCCAAGAAATAGCGGGAGGTGGGGCCGGGGAGCTGTTTTTT.

This chain links TRBV3-1 (or the pseudogene TRBV3-2) with TRBJ2-5; tentative D call: TRBD1 (5 bases). The germline V gene has CDR1 LGHDT and CDR2 YNNKEL (reference sequence). CDR3 length: 14 amino acids. The germline V and J ends were trimmed by 4 bases and 1 base, with 10 bases remaining between them. The CDR3 region has the DNA TGTGCCAGCAGCCTTCGGCAGGGCCAAGAGACCCAGTACTTC. This translates into CASSLRQGQETQYF.

This chain uses TRBV7-9 with TRBJ2-1; D uncertain. The CDR3 totals 16 residues. Germline CDR1 is SEHNR and CDR2 is FQNEAQ (reference sequence). Trimming took 5 bases from V and 0 from J, leaving 14 bases between them. The CDR3 loop is CASSQSGLSSYNEQFF. The CDR3 region has the DNA TGTGCCAGCAGCCAATCAGGTTTGAGCTCCTACAATGAGCAGTTCTTC. Drawing the rest from reference TRBV7-9 and TRBJ2-1, the complete variable domain is DTGVSQNPRHKITKRGQNVTFRCDPISEHNRLYWYRQTLGQGPEFLTYFQNEAQLEKSRLLSDRFSAERPKGSFSTLEIQRTEQGDSAMYLCASSQSGLSSYNEQFFGPGTRLTVL.

J is TRBJ2-1 and V is TRBV19, with TRBD2 identical over 9 bases. CDR3 length equals 17 residues. V dropped 5 bases and J dropped 6; count of bases not matched to a gene: 14. Per germline, CDR1 LNHDA and CDR2 SQIVND (reference sequence). For the CDR3, the DNA is TGTGCCAGTAGTCCCGCATTAGCGGGAGTAATAGCCAATGAGCAGTTCTTC. It is translated as CASSPALAGVIANEQFF. The full variable domain, with the rest looked up from reference TRBV19 and TRBJ2-1, is DGGITQSPKYLFRKEGQNVTLSCEQNLNHDAMYWYRQDPGQGLRLIYYSQIVNDFQKGDIAEGYSVSREKKESFPLTVTSAQKNPTAFYLCASSPALAGVIANEQFFGPGTRLTVL.

The J gene is TRBJ2-5, the V gene TRBV5-1; 9 bases match TRBD2. Germline CDR1 reads SGHRS; CDR2 reads YFSETQ. The CDR3 is 17 amino acids. Trimming removed 0 bases from V and 5 bases from J; junction bases left unmatched: 11. The CDR3 loop is CASSLEPGGRAKETQYF. The CDR3 DNA reads TGCGCCAGCAGCTTGGAGCCGGGCGGGAGGGCCAAGGAGACCCAGTACTTC.

This chain connects TRBV18 to TRBJ1-6, with no clear D. V lost 4 bases and J 7 bases, leaving 14 bases between the germline ends. Germline lookup yields CDR1 KGHSH and CDR2 LQKENI. There are 15 residues in the CDR3. This CDR3 is CASSHVDKPNSPLHF. Written as DNA, the CDR3 is TGTGCCAGCTCACACGTGGATAAGCCCAATTCACCCCTCCACTTT.

J is TRBJ2-1 and V is TRBV6-5; 8 bases fit TRBD1. CDR1 and CDR2 from the germline V gene are MNHEY and SVGAGI. V dropped 9 bases and J dropped 10; count of bases not matched to a gene: 14. The CDR3 has 14 amino acids. CDR3 coding DNA: TGTGCCAGTCGTCCAGGGGGCCAGGTCAGGGAGCAGTTCTTC. It codes for CASRPGGQVREQFF.

The V and J genes are TRBV18 and TRBJ1-1; D is ambiguous. The CDR3 is 13 residues long. Per germline, CDR1 KGHSH and CDR2 LQKENI. The ends were cut back, 6 bases at V and 1 base at J, with 9 bases in the middle. In nucleotides, the CDR3 is TGTGCCAGCTCCCGACTTGCGAACACTGAAGCTTTCTTT. It specifies CASSRLANTEAFF.

The chain has TRBV7-9 and TRBJ1-2; D is possibly TRBD1 (5 bases). Trimming removed 5 bases at V and 6 bases at J, with 16 bases between. The CDR3 is 14 residues long. The V gene's germline CDR1 is SEHNR and CDR2 FQNEAQ (reference sequence). As DNA, the CDR3 is TGTGCCAGCAGCACCTGGGACGGACCGCATGGCTACACCTTC. Amino acid sequence: CASSTWDGPHGYTF.

This chain uses TRBV6-2 or TRBV6-3 with TRBJ2-7; D gene unclear. CDR3 length equals 12 residues. Germline V gene data show CDR1 as MNHEY and CDR2 as SVGEGT. The V end was cut by 6 bases, the J end by 0 bases, with 6 bases between. CDR3 nucleotides: TGTGCCAGCAGCCCCTCCTCCTACGAGCAGTACTTC. Amino acid sequence: CASSPSSYEQYF.